A selection of T cell receptor beta chains follows, all from one sample in a study of cytomegalovirus exposure and HLA in healthy donors. The method was immunoSEQ multiplex PCR; TCRdb's version includes in-frame clones alone and lacks a portion of them. The sample carries 150,000 to 200,000 clones, around 68% recorded once. The source material was PBMCs. Receptors originate from a man aged 25-40 years in good health and CMV-seropositive. The CDR3 runs from the conserved cysteine through the conserved F or W. A D gene is named only where the DNA matches it firmly. Some rows mark clone size as missing; the rest say once, few, many or name a class of expanded clone.

v_call	clone_size	d_call	j_call	cdr3_nt	cdr3_aa
TRBV7-9	NA	NA	TRBJ1-2	TGTGCCAGCAGGGCAGGCAGTTATGGCTACACCTTC	CASRAGSYGYTF
TRBV5-4	few	TRBD2	TRBJ2-7	TGTGCCAGCAGCTTAGCGGGACTAGCGGGAGCCTACGAGCAGTACTTC	CASSLAGLAGAYEQYF
TRBV14	NA	TRBD1	TRBJ1-4	TGTGCCAGCAGCCGAGGACAGGGTAGAGGTACTAATGAAAAACTGTTTTTT	CASSRGQGRGTNEKLFF
TRBV5-6	NA	TRBD1	TRBJ1-5	TGTGCCAGCAGCTTCCGTCCCGGGACAGTTTCCTCCGGTCAGCCCCAGCATTTT	CASSFRPGTVSSGQPQHF
TRBV5-6	once	TRBD1	TRBJ2-7	TGTGCCAGCAGGCCGGACAGGAACTCCTACGAGCAGTACTTC	CASRPDRNSYEQYF
TRBV5-6	few	NA	TRBJ2-7	TGTGCCAGCAGCGAGACCTACGAGCAGTACTTC	CASSETYEQYF
TRBV19	few	TRBD1	TRBJ1-4	TGTGCCAGTGGCGATCCCCCGGGGACAGGTGGAGCACAAAAACTGTTTTTT	CASGDPPGTGGAQKLFF
TRBV5-1	NA	NA	TRBJ2-5	TGCGCCAGCAGCCGAGGAAACGAGATGGAGACCCAGTACTTC	CASSRGNEMETQYF
TRBV9	NA	NA	TRBJ1-1	TGTGCCAGCAGCGTAGAGTACGGGGGCACTGAAGCTTTCTTT	CASSVEYGGTEAFF
TRBV12-5	NA	NA	TRBJ2-7	TGTGCTAGTGGTTTCAGTATCCCGTCCCTCTCCTACGAGCAGTACTTC	CASGFSIPSLSYEQYF